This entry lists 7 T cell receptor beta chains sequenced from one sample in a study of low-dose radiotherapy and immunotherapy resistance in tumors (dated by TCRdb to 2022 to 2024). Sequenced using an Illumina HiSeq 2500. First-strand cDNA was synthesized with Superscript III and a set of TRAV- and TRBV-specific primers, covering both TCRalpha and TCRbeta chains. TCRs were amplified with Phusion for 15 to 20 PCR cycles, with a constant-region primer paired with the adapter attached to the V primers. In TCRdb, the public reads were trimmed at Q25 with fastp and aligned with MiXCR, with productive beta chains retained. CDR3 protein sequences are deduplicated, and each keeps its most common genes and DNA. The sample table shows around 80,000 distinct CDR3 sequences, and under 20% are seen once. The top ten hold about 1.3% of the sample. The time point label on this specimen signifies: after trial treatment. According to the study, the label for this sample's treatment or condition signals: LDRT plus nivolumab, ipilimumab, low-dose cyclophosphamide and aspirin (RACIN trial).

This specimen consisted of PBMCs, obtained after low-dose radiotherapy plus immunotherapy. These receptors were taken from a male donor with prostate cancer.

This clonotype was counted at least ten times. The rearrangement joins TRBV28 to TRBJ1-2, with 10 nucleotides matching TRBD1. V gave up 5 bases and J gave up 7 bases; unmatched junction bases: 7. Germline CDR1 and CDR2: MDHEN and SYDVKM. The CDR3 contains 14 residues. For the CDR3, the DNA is TGTGCCAGCAGTGATGGACAGGGGGTCGGTGGCTACACCTTC. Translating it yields CASSDGQGVGGYTF.

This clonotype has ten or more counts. The CDR3 here is CASRRGLAGATNNEQFF. CDR3 in DNA: TGTGCCAGCAGGCGGGGACTAGCGGGAGCAACAAACAATGAGCAGTTCTTC. The chain links TRBV3-1 to TRBJ2-1, with TRBD2 matching over 14 bases. Germline CDR1 and CDR2: LGHDT and YNNKEL (reference sequence). With 6 bases clipped from V and 5 bases from J, the junction kept 9 bases outside the gene matches. The CDR3 runs 17 residues.

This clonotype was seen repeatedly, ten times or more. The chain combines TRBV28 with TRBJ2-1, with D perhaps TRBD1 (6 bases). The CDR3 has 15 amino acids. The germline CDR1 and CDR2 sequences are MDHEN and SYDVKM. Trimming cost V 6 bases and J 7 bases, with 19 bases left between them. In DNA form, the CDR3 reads TGTGCCAGCAGCTTAATACAGGGTCGAGGAAATGAGCAGTTCTTC. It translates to CASSLIQGRGNEQFF.

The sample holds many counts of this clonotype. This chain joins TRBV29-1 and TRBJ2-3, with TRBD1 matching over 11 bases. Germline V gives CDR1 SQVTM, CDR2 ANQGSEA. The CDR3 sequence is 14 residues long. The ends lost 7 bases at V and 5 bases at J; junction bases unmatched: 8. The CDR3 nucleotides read TGCAGCGCCGTGCCGGGACAGGGGGGAGATACGCAGTATTTT. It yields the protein CSAVPGQGGDTQYF.

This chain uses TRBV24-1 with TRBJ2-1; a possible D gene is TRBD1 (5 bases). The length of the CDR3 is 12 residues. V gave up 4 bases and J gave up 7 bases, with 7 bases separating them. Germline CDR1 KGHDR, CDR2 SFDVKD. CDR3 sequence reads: CATSDYRNEQFF. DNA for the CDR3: TGTGCCACCAGTGACTACAGGAATGAGCAGTTCTTC.

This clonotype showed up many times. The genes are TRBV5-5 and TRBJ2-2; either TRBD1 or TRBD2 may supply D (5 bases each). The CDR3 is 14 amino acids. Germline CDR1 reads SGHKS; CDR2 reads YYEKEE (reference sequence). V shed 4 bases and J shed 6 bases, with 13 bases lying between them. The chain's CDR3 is CASSNPGGAGELFF. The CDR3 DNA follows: TGTGCCAGCAGCAACCCTGGGGGAGCCGGGGAGCTGTTTTTT.

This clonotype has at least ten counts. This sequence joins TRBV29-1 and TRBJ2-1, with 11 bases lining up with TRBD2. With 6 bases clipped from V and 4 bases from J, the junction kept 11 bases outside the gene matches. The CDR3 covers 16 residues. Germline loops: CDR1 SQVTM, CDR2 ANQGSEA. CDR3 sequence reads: CSVTIETSGTYNEQFF. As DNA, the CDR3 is TGCAGCGTGACCATCGAGACTAGCGGGACATACAATGAGCAGTTCTTC.